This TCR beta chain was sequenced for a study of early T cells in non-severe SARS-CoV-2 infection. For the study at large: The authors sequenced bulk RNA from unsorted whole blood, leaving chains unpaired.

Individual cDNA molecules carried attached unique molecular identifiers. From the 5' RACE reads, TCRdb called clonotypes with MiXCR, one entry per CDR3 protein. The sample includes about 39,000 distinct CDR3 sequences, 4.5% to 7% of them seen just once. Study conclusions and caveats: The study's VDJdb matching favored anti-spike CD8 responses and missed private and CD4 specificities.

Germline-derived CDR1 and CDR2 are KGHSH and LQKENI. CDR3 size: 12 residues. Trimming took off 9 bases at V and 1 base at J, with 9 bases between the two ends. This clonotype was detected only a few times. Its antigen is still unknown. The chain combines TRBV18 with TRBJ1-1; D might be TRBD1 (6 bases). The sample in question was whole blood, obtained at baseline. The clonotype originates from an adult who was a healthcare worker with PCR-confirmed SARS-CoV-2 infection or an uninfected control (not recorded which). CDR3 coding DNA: TGTGCCAGTTACAGGGAGAACACTGAAGCTTTCTTT. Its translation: CASYRENTEAFF.